What follows are 27 T cell receptor beta chains derived from one specimen sequenced in a study of siplizumab effects on memory and regulatory T cells. The data were produced by immunoSEQ multiplex PCR, yet TCRdb's version contains in-frame clones alone and is incomplete. This sample yields roughly 60,000 clones, of which 95% to 98% are seen a single time; roughly 0.1% belongs to the top ten. What was sequenced was naive CD8+ T cells sorted from blood. These receptors were taken from a human donor in good health.

J is TRBJ2-3 and V is TRBV9, with 10 bases matching TRBD2. The germline CDR1 and CDR2 sequences are SGDLS and YYNGEE. V lost 4 bases, J lost 2 bases, and 4 bases stayed unmatched. CDR3 length equals 15 residues. The CDR3 DNA follows: TGTGCCAGCAGCTTTAGCGGGGGGCCCACAGATACGCAGTATTTT. Translating it yields CASSFSGGPTDTQYF.

This chain connects TRBV5-1 to TRBJ1-3; 7 bases are shared with TRBD1. The CDR3 contains 15 residues. V trimming: 5 bases; J trimming: 2 bases; junction bases outside the gene matches: 7. CDR1 SGHRS and CDR2 YFSETQ come from the germline V gene. The CDR3 DNA sequence: TGCGCCAGCAGACTGGACAGGTCTACTGGAAACACCATATATTTT. It codes for CASRLDRSTGNTIYF.

V and J are TRBV6-6 and TRBJ1-6, with D uncertain. Germline CDR1 is MNHNY and CDR2 is SVGAGI (reference sequence). The CDR3 loop spans 13 amino acids. V lost 2 bases to trimming and J lost 8 bases, with 7 bases between them. CDR3 sequence reads: CASSYARDSPLHF. In nucleotides, the CDR3 is TGTGCCAGCAGTTACGCGCGGGATTCACCCCTCCACTTT.

The genes are TRBV14 and TRBJ2-3; D is ambiguous. V was clipped by 0 bases and J by 5 bases, with 12 bases between them. CDR3 length: 15 residues. Germline V gene lookup returns CDR1 SGHDN and CDR2 FVKESK. CDR3 protein: CASSQDQITKDTQYF. CDR3 coding DNA: TGTGCCAGCAGCCAAGATCAAATAACCAAAGATACGCAGTATTTT.

The rearrangement joins TRBV6-5 to TRBJ2-3; TRBD2 agrees at 9 bases. After removal of 4 bases from V and 1 base from J, the junction contained 3 bases not matched to a gene. CDR1 MNHEY and CDR2 SVGAGI come from the germline V gene. This CDR3 has 15 amino acids. DNA of the CDR3: TGTGCCAGCAGTTTCGTAGCGGGGGGCACAGATACGCAGTATTTT. It encodes CASSFVAGGTDTQYF.

The chain has TRBV29-1 and TRBJ1-2; D is possibly TRBD1 (6 bases). V lost 2 bases, J lost 3 bases, and 10 bases lay in between. The CDR3 spans 13 residues. CDR1 and CDR2 (germline): SQVTM, ANQGSEA. The CDR3 DNA sequence: TGCAGCGTTGAAAACAGGGTTGACTATGGCTACACCTTC. It yields the protein CSVENRVDYGYTF.

The chain couples TRBV30 to TRBJ1-1; maybe TRBD1 (5 bases). Germline V gene data show CDR1 as GTSNPN and CDR2 as SVGIG (reference sequence). The CDR3 has 10 amino acids. Trimming stripped 7 bases from V and 9 bases from J, with 12 bases between. The CDR3 loop reads CASLTEKAFF. For the CDR3, the DNA is TGTGCCTCCTTGACAGAAAAAGCTTTCTTT.

The chain couples TRBV25-1 to TRBJ1-4; D gene uncertain. The V end was cut by 3 bases, the J end by 3 bases, with 14 bases between. The CDR3 length is 16 residues. The germline CDR1 and CDR2 sequences are MGHDK and SYGVNS. DNA of the CDR3: TGTGCCAGCAGTGACTACCAGGCCTCAGCTAATGAAAAACTGTTTTTT. It specifies CASSDYQASANEKLFF.

This chain links TRBV9 with TRBJ2-5; D is possibly TRBD1 or TRBD2 (6 bases each). This CDR3 spans 14 amino acids. V dropped 3 bases and J dropped 5 bases, with 14 bases sitting between them. The germline gives CDR1 SGDLS, CDR2 YYNGEE. Here the CDR3 reads CASSGKTGAETQYF. In nucleotides, the CDR3 is TGTGCCAGCAGCGGTAAGACGGGGGCGGAGACCCAGTACTTC.

The chain employs TRBV21-1 and TRBJ2-7; TRBD1, the table's D call, lacks a check against the DNA. TRBV21-1 has pseudogene status. The CDR3 loop spans 13 amino acids. CDR3 DNA: TGTGCCAGGGACAGTCCGAGCTCCTACGAGCAGTACTTC. Residues: CARDSPSSYEQYF.

The chain employs TRBV4-3 and TRBJ1-6; D might be TRBD1 (5 bases). The ends were cut back, 4 bases at V and 10 bases at J, with 20 bases in the middle. CDR1 is LGHNA and CDR2 is YSLEER in the germline V gene. The CDR3 runs to 16 residues. The DNA of the CDR3 is TGCGCCAGCAGCCCAGCTATGGGGGACGGATACTCACCCCTCCACTTT. Residues: CASSPAMGDGYSPLHF.

The V gene is TRBV7-7, the J gene TRBJ2-1; the D gene is possibly TRBD2 (7 bases). Per the germline V gene, CDR1 is SSHAT and CDR2 is FNYEAQ (reference sequence). The V end lost 5 bases, the J end lost 5 bases, and 19 bases lay between the germline ends. The CDR3 has 16 residues. The CDR3: CASSPGVPGGNNEQFF. CDR3 in DNA: TGTGCCAGCAGCCCAGGGGTCCCGGGGGGAAACAATGAGCAGTTCTTC.

This clone has a single count. The gene calls are TRBV19 and TRBJ2-7; 15 nucleotides match TRBD2. CDR3 length: 16 residues. Germline CDR1 and CDR2: LNHDA and SQIVND (reference sequence). With V trimmed by 5 bases and J by 1 base, 3 bases remained unmatched. CDR3 loop: CASSAGTSGGSYEQYF. CDR3 coding DNA: TGTGCCAGTAGTGCCGGGACTAGCGGGGGGTCCTACGAGCAGTACTTC.

The rearrangement uses TRBV19 and TRBJ2-1, with TRBD2 matching over 9 bases. In germline, CDR1 is LNHDA, CDR2 SQIVND (reference sequence). V gave up 3 bases and J gave up 7 bases; unmatched junction bases: 7. CDR3 length: 15 residues. The CDR3 sequence: CASSISLAGSNEQFF. CDR3 nucleotide sequence: TGTGCCAGTAGTATCAGCCTAGCGGGGTCAAATGAGCAGTTCTTC.

The V gene is TRBV2, the J gene TRBJ1-6, with D hard to call. Trimming pared 3 bases from V and 5 bases from J, leaving 8 bases between. Looked up from germline, CDR1 is SNHLY and CDR2 is FYNNEI. CDR3 size: 14 residues. This CDR3 is CASSEVVNNSPLHF. The CDR3 coding sequence is TGTGCCAGCAGTGAGGTTGTTAATAATTCACCCCTCCACTTT.

The chain combines TRBV6-1 with TRBJ2-1; the D is unclear. CDR3 length equals 11 residues. V was pared by 7 bases and J by 10 bases, with 11 bases between. From germline, CDR1 is MNHNS and CDR2 SASEGT. CDR3 region: CASTAGVEQFF. The CDR3 bases are TGTGCCAGCACCGCTGGGGTCGAGCAGTTCTTC.

This rearrangement joins TRBV7-7 to TRBJ2-1; D unclear. The CDR3 totals 16 residues. The germline V and J ends were trimmed by 4 bases and 2 bases, with 15 bases remaining between them. The germline CDR1 and CDR2 sequences are SSHAT and FNYEAQ (reference sequence). CDR3 sequence reads: CASSSGILPPYNEQFF. The CDR3, as DNA: TGTGCCAGCAGCTCTGGGATCCTACCTCCCTACAATGAGCAGTTCTTC.

The V gene is TRBV7-9, the J gene TRBJ2-5; D may match TRBD1 or TRBD2 (7 bases each). Germline V gives CDR1 SEHNR, CDR2 FQNEAQ (reference sequence). CDR3 size: 17 residues. V was pared by 5 bases and J by 5 bases, with 24 bases between. In DNA form, the CDR3 reads TGTGCCAGCAGCCCCCAGGGGGGGAGACCAAGTAGGGAGACCCAGTACTTC. This encodes CASSPQGGRPSRETQYF.

J is TRBJ2-7 and V is TRBV7-9; D may correspond to TRBD1 or TRBD2 (5 bases each). The germline CDR1 and CDR2 sequences are SEHNR and FQNEAQ (reference sequence). V lost 5 bases and J lost 3, with 8 bases in between. The CDR3 spans 12 residues. This chain's CDR3 is CASSRDLYEQYF. The DNA of the CDR3 is TGTGCCAGCAGCCGGGACCTCTACGAGCAGTACTTC.

This chain joins TRBV6-6 and TRBJ2-5; D is unclear. In germline, CDR1 is MNHNY, CDR2 SVGAGI (reference sequence). V was pared by 0 bases and J by 5 bases, with 13 bases between. This CDR3 is 15 amino acids long. CDR3 DNA sequence: TGTGCCAGCAGTTACTCGCCGGGTGTACAGGAGACCCAGTACTTC. Protein product: CASSYSPGVQETQYF.

V is TRBV4-1 and J is TRBJ1-6; no clear D gene. V dropped 0 bases and J dropped 7 bases, with 10 bases sitting between them. This CDR3 spans 15 amino acids. Per the germline V gene, CDR1 is MGHRA and CDR2 is YSYEKL. Here the CDR3 reads CASSQESSLNSPLHF. In DNA form, the CDR3 reads TGCGCCAGCAGCCAAGAAAGCAGCTTAAATTCACCCCTCCACTTT.

The chain combines TRBV29-1 with TRBJ2-7; D remains ambiguous. The length of the CDR3 is 10 residues. Deletions cut 2 bases from V and 5 bases from J, with 4 bases between. CDR1 and CDR2 from the germline V gene are SQVTM and ANQGSEA. CDR3: CSVESDEQYF. The CDR3 DNA reads as TGCAGCGTTGAAAGCGACGAGCAGTACTTC.

This clone was seen once. This chain links TRBV5-6 with TRBJ2-7; weak D call: TRBD2 (6 bases). Germline V CDR1 and CDR2: SGHDT, YYEEEE. There are 13 residues in the CDR3. The ends were cut back, 4 bases at V and 6 bases at J, with 14 bases in the middle. CDR3: CASSGVGGFEQYF. In DNA form, the CDR3 reads TGTGCCAGCAGCGGGGTGGGAGGATTCGAGCAGTACTTC.

V is TRBV11-2 and J is TRBJ2-7; 7 nucleotides agree with TRBD1. The CDR3 extends over 17 amino acids. Germline-derived CDR1 and CDR2 are SGHAT and FQNNGV. With 7 bases clipped from V and 0 bases from J, the junction kept 15 bases outside the gene matches. This chain's CDR3 is CASTYQSTGSSSYEQYF. Here the CDR3 DNA reads TGTGCCAGCACCTACCAATCGACAGGGTCTAGCTCCTACGAGCAGTACTTC.

This clone was observed a single time. This chain connects TRBV6-5 to TRBJ1-5; a possible D gene is TRBD1 (5 bases). This CDR3 spans 15 amino acids. Looked up from germline, CDR1 is MNHEY and CDR2 is SVGAGI. V gave up 6 bases and J gave up 0 bases, with 12 bases separating them. The CDR3 region is CASSPGAYSNQPQHF. In nucleotides, the CDR3 is TGTGCCAGCAGCCCTGGGGCGTATAGCAATCAGCCCCAGCATTTT.

This sequence joins TRBV4-3 and TRBJ1-6, with 9 bases aligning to TRBD1. Trimming at V came to 4 bases and at J to 6 bases, leaving 7 bases not matched to a gene. CDR1 and CDR2 (germline): LGHNA, YSLEER. The CDR3 totals 16 residues. DNA for the CDR3: TGCGCCAGCAGCCCATCCGGGACAGGGCTTAATTCACCCCTCCACTTT. It yields the protein CASSPSGTGLNSPLHF.

The V call is TRBV6-5, the J call TRBJ2-1; 9 bases match TRBD1. After removal of 4 bases from V and 3 bases from J, the junction contained 4 bases not matched to a gene. Germline lookup yields CDR1 MNHEY and CDR2 SVGAGI. This CDR3 has 15 amino acids. The CDR3 loop is CASSSGQGGYNEQFF. In nucleotides, the CDR3 is TGTGCCAGCAGTTCGGGACAGGGCGGCTACAATGAGCAGTTCTTC.